This paragraph covers one T cell receptor (beta chain) sequence. Germline V gives CDR1 SGDLS, CDR2 YYNGEE. V was pared by 4 bases and J by 1 base, with 7 bases of the junction left unmatched. There are 16 residues in the CDR3. These data are taken from a study of T-cell memory formation after mild COVID-19. TCRdb recomputed calls from the 5' RACE reads with MiXCR, one row per CDR3 protein. Counted here are roughly 370,000 distinct CDR3 sequences, roughly 15% occurring once; the ten biggest clones make up 20% to 25%. The receptor was derived from a man younger than 35 who had mild COVID-19 (a few samples of this study predate the infection). Cell type and time point are not known. This sequence joins TRBV9 and TRBJ2-1; 8 nucleotides agree with TRBD2. Sequenced material: PBMCs or a T cell subset sorted from them (not recorded which). CDR3: CASSLTSAPSYNEQFF. The DNA of the CDR3 is TGTGCCAGCAGCCTGACTAGCGCGCCGTCCTACAATGAGCAGTTCTTC.